This T cell receptor (beta chain) emerged from a study of T-cell reconstitution after alpha-beta-depleted transplantation in children (dated by TCRdb to the mid-2010s). Some background on the complete study: Using TCR repertoire profiling, the study quantitatively followed how T-cell immune reconstitution unfolded in children after TCRalphabeta/CD19-depleted allogeneic hematopoietic cell transplantation.

Concerning this clonotype: This clone's antigen is unknown. No base quality values were provided; no much bigger clone lies one nucleotide off.

Preparation of the library involved PCR. Sequencing was carried out with an Illumina HiSeq 2500. TCR libraries were prepared with molecular barcoding, using unique molecular identifiers to normalize TCRbeta repertoire quantification. TCRdb cleaned the public reads at Q25 with fastp, built clones with MiXCR and kept in-frame beta chains. Merged by CDR3 protein, the rows form single entries marked with the most common genes and DNA. The sample table lists 400,000 to 500,000 distinct CDR3 sequences, about 11% of them with a count of one. Of the sample, about 5% is held by the ten largest clones. CDR3 length: 13 amino acids, cysteine to phenylalanine. Kept here is only the CDR3 DNA, which spans 39 bases and is read in frame from base 1. V trim: 5 bases; J trim: 4 bases; unmatched bases: 2.

The V and J segments used are TRBV12-3 or TRBV12-4 and TRBJ2-4; 7 central nucleotides agree with TRBD2. The material sequenced was PBMCs from the stem cell graft donor, taken from the stem cell graft. This clonotype was obtained from a human donor who donated a stem cell graft to a child with acute myeloid leukemia. The CDR3 region: CASSRREKNIQYF. The bases are TGTGCCAGCAGTAGGCGGGAGAAAAACATTCAGTACTTC.